This T cell receptor (beta chain) was retrieved from a study of blood T cell repertoires in COVID-19. Study background: T cells, B-cell-depleted T cells, or PBMCs provided the cDNA or gDNA that served as material.

It was during active infection that Seattle patients were enrolled and then longitudinally followed. Original processing methods: Amplification from reference gene primers served as the basis for estimated nucleated cell counts. The method was immunoSEQ multiplex PCR; TCRdb's version includes in-frame clones alone and lacks a portion of them. That table supplies the V and J calls and clone size; D and trimming were determined from the DNA. The table lists tens of thousands of clones, 75% to 85% of them singletons, with 4% to 6% in the top ten. The germline CDR1 and CDR2 sequences are LGHDT and YNNKEL (reference sequence). After removal of 4 bases from V and 5 bases from J, the junction contained 2 bases not matched to a gene. The CDR3 totals 15 residues.

This receptor was identified in a man older than 75 with COVID-19, enrolled during active disease. The specimen sequenced was peripheral blood. The V call is TRBV3-1 (or the pseudogene TRBV3-2), the J call TRBJ2-2; 12 bases agree with TRBD1. Here the CDR3 reads CASSLGQGATGELFF. For the CDR3, the DNA is TGTGCCAGCAGCCTGGGACAGGGGGCGACCGGGGAGCTGTTTTTT.